This T cell receptor beta chain was identified in a study of post-analysis software for immune sequencing data. Study details: As for disease course, relapsing-remitting, secondary progressive and progressive-relapsing multiple sclerosis were all included.

Unique molecular identifiers featured in each of the TCR beta cDNA libraries. TCRdb re-called the PCR reads with MiXCR, one entry per CDR3 protein. The sample has about 540,000 distinct CDR3 sequences, 34% seen once; the top ten hold around 6.1%. Regarding the study as a whole: People with multiple sclerosis had a significantly lower normalized Chao1 diversity than controls did. Four or five TRBV segments were more frequent in patients than controls; TRBV5-6, TRBV5-1 and TRBV20-1 belonged to this group. With F measure, samples from one preparation batch clustered together strongly.

The CDR3 contains 12 residues. V lost 0 bases to trimming and J lost 12 bases, with 9 bases between them. The germline CDR1 and CDR2 sequences are MNHEY and SVGEGT. A remark on this clonotype: Its antigen is still unknown.

The chain combines TRBV6-2 or TRBV6-3 with TRBJ2-1; tentatively, D is TRBD2 (5 bases). The sequenced material came from blood. This sequence was found in a girl aged 2-17 years with multiple sclerosis. The CDR3 nucleotides are TGTGCCAGCAGTTACTCGGCCGGAGGGCAGTTCTTC. Its translation: CASSYSAGGQFF.